One T cell receptor beta chain is described in this entry. Its antigen is unidentified. The study ran its PCR with 60 Vbeta and 13 Jbeta primers. The repertoire was sequenced with immunoSEQ multiplex PCR; TCRdb's copy has only in-frame clones and lacks some. The sample includes 150,000 to 170,000 clones, 60% to 85% of them seen just once. There are 16 residues in the CDR3. V dropped 2 bases and J dropped 4 bases, with 15 bases sitting between them. This record comes from a study of cytomegalovirus exposure and HLA in healthy donors. On the study more broadly: HLA-typed donors were the source of approximately 86 million unique TCRs held in an early data release. Regarding the study as a whole: The productive fraction for most TCR beta V segments was about 87% or about 30% in an earlier analysis. A link between a missense DCLRE1C variant and TCR beta V- and J-gene trimming emerged from a later analysis. TCR beta sequences reportedly predicted most subjects' HLA-A and HLA-B alleles accurately.

Material for sequencing was PBMCs. This clonotype was sampled from a middle-aged woman in good health and CMV-seronegative. The chain employs TRBV23-1 and TRBJ1-3; D remains ambiguous. TRBV23-1 is recorded as an ORF, its role being uncertain. CDR3 amino acids: CASSQTLRGSGNTIYF. The CDR3 DNA sequence: TGCGCCAGCAGTCAAACCCTCAGAGGTTCGGGAAACACCATATATTTT.